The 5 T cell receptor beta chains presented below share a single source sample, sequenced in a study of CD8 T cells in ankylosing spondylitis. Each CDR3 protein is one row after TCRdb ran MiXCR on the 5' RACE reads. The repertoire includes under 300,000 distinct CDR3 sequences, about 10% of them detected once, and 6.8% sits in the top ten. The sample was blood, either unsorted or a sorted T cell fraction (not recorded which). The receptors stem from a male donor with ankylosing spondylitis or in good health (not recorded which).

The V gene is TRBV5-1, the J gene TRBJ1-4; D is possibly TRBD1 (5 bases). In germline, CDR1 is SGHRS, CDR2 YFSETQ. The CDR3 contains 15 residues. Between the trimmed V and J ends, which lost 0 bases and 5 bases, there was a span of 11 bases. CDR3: CASSLVGGVNEKLFF. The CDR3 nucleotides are TGCGCCAGCAGCTTGGTTGGAGGGGTAAATGAAAAACTGTTTTTT.

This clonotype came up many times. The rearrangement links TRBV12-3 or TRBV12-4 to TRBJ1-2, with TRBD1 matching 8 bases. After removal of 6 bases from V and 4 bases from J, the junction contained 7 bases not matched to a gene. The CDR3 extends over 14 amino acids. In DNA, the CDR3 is TGTGCCAGCAGCCGGGACAGGACCCGCTATGGCTACACCTTC. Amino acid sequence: CASSRDRTRYGYTF.

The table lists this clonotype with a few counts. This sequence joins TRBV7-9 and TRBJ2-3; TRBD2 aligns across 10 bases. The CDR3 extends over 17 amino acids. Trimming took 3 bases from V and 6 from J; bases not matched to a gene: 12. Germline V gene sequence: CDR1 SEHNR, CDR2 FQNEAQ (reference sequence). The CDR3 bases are TGTGCCAGCAGCTTTTGGGCCCGAGCGGGAGGGCCGGATACGCAGTATTTT. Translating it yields CASSFWARAGGPDTQYF.

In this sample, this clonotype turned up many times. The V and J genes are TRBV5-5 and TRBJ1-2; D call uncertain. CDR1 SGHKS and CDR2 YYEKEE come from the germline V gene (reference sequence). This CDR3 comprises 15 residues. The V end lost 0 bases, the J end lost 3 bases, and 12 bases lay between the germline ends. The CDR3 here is CASSLDPKTYYGYTF. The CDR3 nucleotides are TGTGCCAGCAGCTTGGACCCTAAAACTTACTATGGCTACACCTTC.

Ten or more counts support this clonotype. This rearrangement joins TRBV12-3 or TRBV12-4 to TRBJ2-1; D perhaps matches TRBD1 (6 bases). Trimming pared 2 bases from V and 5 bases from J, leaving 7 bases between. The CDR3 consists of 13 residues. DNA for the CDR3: TGTGCCAGCAGTTTAACAGGGAACAATGAGCAGTTCTTC. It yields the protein CASSLTGNNEQFF.